These T cell receptor beta chains were read from a single sample in a study of blood T cell repertoires in COVID-19. Sequencing used immunoSEQ multiplex PCR; TCRdb keeps in-frame clones, though not all of them. The sample shows under 200,000 clones, about four fifths of them seen only once. Material for sequencing was peripheral blood. These receptors were obtained from a woman older than 75 with COVID-19, enrolled during active disease. The CDR3 runs from the conserved cysteine through the conserved F or W. A D gene is named only where the DNA matches it firmly. Clone size, where shown, is once, few, many, or a class for clones that have expanded.

>NA|NA|TRBJ2-3|TRBV15
TGTGCCACCAGCATCAGGCACTCCACAGATACGCAGTATTTT
CATSIRHSTDTQYF
>few|NA|TRBJ1-2|TRBV6-5
TGTGCCAGCAGCTCCCTACAGGGAGGCTACACCTTC
CASSSLQGGYTF
>NA|TRBD1|TRBJ1-2|TRBV9
TGTGCCAGCAGCGTAGGAGGGACAGGGCTTGGGGGCTACACCTTC
CASSVGGTGLGGYTF
>NA|TRBD1|TRBJ2-7|TRBV25-1
TGTGCCAGCAGTGAGGGAGGGACAGGGGTCGATTACGAGCAGTACTTC
CASSEGGTGVDYEQYF
>NA|NA|TRBJ1-6|TRBV28
TGTGCCAGCAGTCCACTCGGGACATCGCCTGAAGGCGCACCCCTCCACTTT
CASSPLGTSPEGAPLHF
>NA|NA|TRBJ1-3|TRBV29-1
TGCAGCGTTGTCCAGGGAGGACGAAACACCATATATTTT
CSVVQGGRNTIYF
>NA|NA|TRBJ2-1|TRBV5-1
TGCGCCAGCAGCTTGGGTACACTAGTCGATGGGTCCTACAATGAGCAGTTCTTC
CASSLGTLVDGSYNEQFF
>NA|TRBD1|TRBJ1-3|TRBV7-2
TGTGCCAGCAGCCCACAAGGGGGCAGTCTTATAAGCACCATATATTTT
CASSPQGGSLISTIYF
>NA|TRBD2|TRBJ2-1|TRBV30
TGTGCCTGGAGCGGGACTAGCGGGACCAATGAGCAGTTCTTC
CAWSGTSGTNEQFF
>once|NA|TRBJ1-2|TRBV28
TGTGCCAGCAGGTGGCCTGGGGGGGGAGTCAACTATGGCTACACCTTC
CASRWPGGGVNYGYTF
>NA|TRBD1|TRBJ2-5|TRBV5-4
TGTGCCAGCAGCGCTGGGACAGCACAAGAGACCCAGTACTTC
CASSAGTAQETQYF
>NA|TRBD2|TRBJ2-3|TRBV6-5
TGTGCCAGCAGTTACTCGGTGGGACTAAGCACAGATACGCAGTATTTT
CASSYSVGLSTDTQYF
>NA|NA|TRBJ2-7|TRBV11-2
TGTGCCAGCAGCTGGCAGGGTGGCGAGCAGTACTTC
CASSWQGGEQYF
>NA|NA|TRBJ2-6|TRBV19
TGTGCCAGTACCGCGCTGGTCGGCTCTGGGGCCAACGTCCTGACTTTC
CASTALVGSGANVLTF
>NA|NA|TRBJ2-5|TRBV18
TGTGCCAGCTCACCTACAATGGAGACCCAGTACTTC
CASSPTMETQYF
>medium-sized|NA|TRBJ1-6|TRBV12-3/TRBV12-4
TGTGCCAGCAGTTTAGCGCTTGGGCGCCACCTCCACTTT
CASSLALGRHLHF
>NA|NA|TRBJ2-7|TRBV2
TGTGCCAGCAGCGAACAGTTGTACGAGCAGTACTTC
CASSEQLYEQYF
>NA|TRBD2|TRBJ2-7|TRBV18
TGTGCCAGCTCACCACCTAGCGGGGATTACGAGCAGTACTTC
CASSPPSGDYEQYF
>NA|NA|TRBJ2-1|TRBV30
TGTGCCTGGAGTGTAATGCGGGCCAATGAGCAGTTCTTC
CAWSVMRANEQFF
>NA|TRBD1|TRBJ1-2|TRBV7-6
TGTGCCAGCAGCTTAGGGGCAGGGGGCCTAGCGGTCGGTGGCTACACCTTC
CASSLGAGGLAVGGYTF
>NA|TRBD2|TRBJ2-7|TRBV19
TGTGCCAGTAGTAATCGAAGGACTAGCGGGAGCCACGAGCAGTACTTC
CASSNRRTSGSHEQYF
>NA|NA|TRBJ1-4|TRBV30
TGTGCCTGGAGCTCGAGAGGCAATGAAAAACTGTTTTTT
CAWSSRGNEKLFF
>NA|TRBD1|TRBJ2-3|TRBV28
TGTGCCAGCAGTAGCCAGGGGGATCCGCAGTATTTT
CASSSQGDPQYF
>NA|NA|TRBJ2-5|TRBV18
TGTGCCAGCTCACCCACCTCGGGGGAGACCCAGTACTTC
CASSPTSGETQYF
>NA|NA|TRBJ2-1|TRBV15
TGTGCCACCAGCAGAGGGGGGACACCCGTTGGGAATGAGCAGTTCTTC
CATSRGGTPVGNEQFF